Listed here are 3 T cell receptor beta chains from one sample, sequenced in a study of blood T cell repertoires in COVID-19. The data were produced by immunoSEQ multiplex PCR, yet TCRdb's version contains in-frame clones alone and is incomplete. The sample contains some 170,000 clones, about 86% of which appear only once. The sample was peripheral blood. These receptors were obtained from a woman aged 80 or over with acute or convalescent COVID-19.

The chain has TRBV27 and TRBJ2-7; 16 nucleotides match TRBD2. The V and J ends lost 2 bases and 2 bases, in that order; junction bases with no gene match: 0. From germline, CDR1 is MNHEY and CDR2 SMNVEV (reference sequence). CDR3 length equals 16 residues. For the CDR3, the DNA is TGTGCCAGCAGTTTAGGGACTAGCGGGGGGGCCTACGAGCAGTACTTC. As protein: CASSLGTSGGAYEQYF.

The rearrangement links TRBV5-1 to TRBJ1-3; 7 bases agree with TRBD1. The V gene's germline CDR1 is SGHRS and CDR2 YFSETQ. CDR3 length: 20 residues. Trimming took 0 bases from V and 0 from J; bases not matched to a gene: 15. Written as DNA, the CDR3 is TGCGCCAGCAGCTTGGCCCCTTATTCGGGGGGGACAGACTCTGGAAACACCATATATTTT. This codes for CASSLAPYSGGTDSGNTIYF.

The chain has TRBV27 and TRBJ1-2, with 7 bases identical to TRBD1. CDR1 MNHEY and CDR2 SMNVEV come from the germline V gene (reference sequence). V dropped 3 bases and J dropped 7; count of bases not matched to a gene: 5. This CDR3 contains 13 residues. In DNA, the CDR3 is TGTGCCAGCAGTTTGGGACAGCGGAGTGGCTACACCTTC. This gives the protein CASSLGQRSGYTF.